A single sample gave rise to the 25 T cell receptor beta chains below, sequenced in a study of CD8+CD57+ T cells in acquired aplastic anemia. Patients included in sequencing had previously demonstrated CD8+CD57+ cell expansion by flow cytometry. Profiling that covered TCR beta VDJ and CDR3 relied on genomic DNA as its template. MiXCR, run by TCRdb on the reads, gives a single entry per CDR3 protein. The data contain approximately 300,000 distinct CDR3 sequences, roughly 59% of them seen just once; the ten biggest clones take up under 1.5%. Sample: sorted CD4+, CD8+, or CD8+CD57+ T cells (not recorded which) from PBMCs. Receptor source: a human donor with aplastic anemia.

This chain joins TRBV6-5 and TRBJ1-4; 7 nucleotides agree with TRBD1. Germline V CDR1 and CDR2: MNHEY, SVGAGI. The CDR3 covers 15 residues. The J segment lost 7 bases and the V segment lost 6 bases, leaving 11 bases of the junction unmatched. CDR3 DNA: TGTGCCAGCAGACCCGGGACAGTGAACACTGAAAAACTGTTTTTT. This encodes CASRPGTVNTEKLFF.

This clonotype has a count of ten or more. The chain uses TRBV4-1 and TRBJ2-7; TRBD2 matches 13 bases. Trimming at V came to 2 bases and at J to 0 bases, leaving 4 bases not matched to a gene. The length of the CDR3 is 17 residues. Germline V gene sequence: CDR1 MGHRA, CDR2 YSYEKL. Here the CDR3 DNA reads TGCGCCAGCAGCCAAAGGACTAGCGGGGGCAACTCCTACGAGCAGTACTTC. Translation gives CASSQRTSGGNSYEQYF.

This clonotype was observed at least ten times. The rearrangement links TRBV5-1 to TRBJ1-6; D not resolved. The V and J ends lost 0 bases and 7 bases respectively, with 8 bases between them. CDR3 size: 14 residues. Germline CDR1 reads SGHRS; CDR2 reads YFSETQ. CDR3 loop: CASSLADGNSPLHF. As DNA, the CDR3 is TGCGCCAGCAGCTTGGCCGATGGGAATTCACCCCTCCACTTT.

This clonotype appeared many times. The chain has TRBV2 and TRBJ2-7, with 9 bases lining up with TRBD1. CDR1 is SNHLY, CDR2 FYNNEI, per germline. With 3 bases clipped from V and 6 bases from J, the junction kept 6 bases outside the gene matches. There are 14 residues in the CDR3. The CDR3 is CASSEQGQGSEQYF. The CDR3 nucleotides read TGTGCCAGCAGTGAGCAGGGACAGGGTTCCGAGCAGTACTTC.

As regards this clonotype: This sequence may be a read error, since a much larger clone differs from it by one base. This chain connects TRBV18 to TRBJ1-2; D is unclear. There are 11 residues in the CDR3. Germline CDR1 reads KGHSH; CDR2 reads LQKENI. The CDR3: CASSPVDGYIF. DNA of the CDR3: TGTGCCAGCTCACCCGTGGATGGCTACATCTTC.

This clonotype was found many times. DNA for the CDR3: TGTGCCAGCGGCCCTAGGTCAACGAACACTGAAGCTTTCTTT. Protein: CASGPRSTNTEAFF. The gene calls are TRBV12-3 or TRBV12-4 and TRBJ1-1; no clear D. Trimming removed 8 bases at V and 1 base at J, with 14 bases between. This CDR3 spans 14 amino acids.

The J gene is TRBJ2-7, the V gene TRBV7-2; D is undetermined. The V end lost 0 bases, the J end lost 2 bases, and 8 bases lay between the germline ends. The CDR3 length is 14 residues. Looked up from germline, CDR1 is SGHTA and CDR2 is FQGNSA. The CDR3 is CASSLAGPTYEQYF. As DNA, the CDR3 is TGTGCCAGCAGCTTAGCAGGTCCCACCTACGAGCAGTACTTC.

This clonotype was detected a few times. The chain joins TRBV10-1 to TRBJ2-3, with 9 positions matching TRBD1. The ends lost 5 bases at V and 6 bases at J; junction bases unmatched: 3. The germline CDR1 and CDR2 sequences are WNHNN and SYGVQD (reference sequence). The CDR3 contains 13 residues. CDR3: CASSLTGGDTQYF. CDR3 in DNA: TGCGCCAGCAGTCTGACAGGGGGGGATACGCAGTATTTT.

This rearrangement joins TRBV20-1 to TRBJ1-1; D perhaps matches TRBD1 (5 bases). Deletions cut 0 bases from V and 0 bases from J, with 11 bases between. Looked up from germline, CDR1 is DFQATT and CDR2 is SNEGSKA (reference sequence). The CDR3 is 15 amino acids. This CDR3 reads CSAREGLKLNTEAFF. As DNA, the CDR3 is TGCAGTGCTAGAGAGGGACTGAAGCTGAACACTGAAGCTTTCTTT.

The genes are TRBV10-3 and TRBJ2-1; 7 bases line up with TRBD1. Germline V gives CDR1 ENHRY, CDR2 SYGVKD. This CDR3 has 13 amino acids. The V segment lost 7 bases and the J segment 4 bases; nucleotides outside the gene matches: 4. The CDR3 DNA follows: TGTGCCATCACAGGGGGAGTTTACAATGAGCAGTTCTTC. Encoded protein: CAITGGVYNEQFF.

V usage is TRBV19 and J usage is TRBJ1-6, with D uncertain. Germline CDR1 LNHDA, CDR2 SQIVND (reference sequence). V lost 5 bases and J lost 14, with 13 bases in between. CDR3 length equals 12 residues. The CDR3 DNA sequence: TGTGCCAGTAGTTCCTATTCAGGATCCCTCCACTTT. Protein sequence: CASSSYSGSLHF.

This clonotype was observed many times. The chain carries TRBV10-3 and TRBJ1-4; D is uncertain. The CDR3 runs 13 residues. In germline, CDR1 is ENHRY, CDR2 SYGVKD. V dropped 3 bases and J dropped 6 bases, with 8 bases sitting between them. In DNA, the CDR3 is TGTGCCATCAGTGACCTCCCCGATGAAAAACTGTTTTTT. Translating it yields CAISDLPDEKLFF.

This chain uses TRBV9 with TRBJ2-7; no clear D gene. Trimming took 0 bases from V and 3 from J, leaving 10 bases between them. CDR1 is SGDLS and CDR2 is YYNGEE in the germline V gene. This CDR3 is 14 amino acids long. The CDR3 protein is CASSVDPEYYEQYF. The CDR3 bases are TGTGCCAGCAGCGTAGACCCAGAGTACTACGAGCAGTACTTC. The whole variable domain, filled in from reference TRBV9 and TRBJ2-7, reads DSGVTQTPKHLITATGQRVTLRCSPRSGDLSVYWYQQSLDQGLQFLIQYYNGEERAKGNILERFSAQQFPDLHSELNLSSLELGDSALYFCASSVDPEYYEQYFGPGTRLTVT.

This clonotype has a count of ten or more. V is TRBV5-1 and J is TRBJ2-2; D is undetermined. Germline assignment: CDR1 SGHRS and CDR2 YFSETQ. Trimming cost V 6 bases and J 2 bases, with 8 bases left between them. CDR3 length: 13 residues. Here the CDR3 reads CASTIFNTGELFF. The CDR3 DNA reads as TGCGCCAGCACCATTTTTAACACCGGGGAGCTGTTTTTT.

The genes are TRBV5-1 and TRBJ2-2; 7 bases fit TRBD1. CDR3 length equals 14 residues. With 8 bases clipped from V and 3 bases from J, the junction kept 7 bases outside the gene matches. The germline CDR1 and CDR2 sequences are SGHRS and YFSETQ. CDR3 nucleotide sequence: TGCGCCAGTCAAACAGGGGATCACACCGGGGAGCTGTTTTTT. Its protein is CASQTGDHTGELFF.

This clonotype was picked up many times. This chain joins TRBV4-1 and TRBJ1-6; D ambiguous. The CDR3 has 17 amino acids. Germline V gives CDR1 MGHRA, CDR2 YSYEKL. The ends were cut back, 1 base at V and 5 bases at J, with 15 bases in the middle. The CDR3 bases are TGCGCCAGCAGCCAAGGGGCCCTTCTGGCGGATAATTCACCCCTCCACTTT. Its protein is CASSQGALLADNSPLHF.

This clonotype was counted at least ten times. The V call is TRBV11-2, the J call TRBJ2-5; D not resolved. CDR1 is SGHAT, CDR2 FQNNGV, per germline. CDR3 length: 15 amino acids. V lost 1 base and J lost 2, with 11 bases in between. CDR3 DNA: TGTGCCAGCAGCTTAGTACAAGCGATACAAGAGACCCAGTACTTC. Amino acid sequence: CASSLVQAIQETQYF.

The rearrangement joins TRBV10-1 to TRBJ2-5, with D perhaps matching TRBD1 (6 bases). Germline assignment: CDR1 WNHNN and CDR2 SYGVQD (reference sequence). The germline V and J ends were trimmed by 0 bases and 13 bases, with 15 bases remaining between them. The CDR3 is 13 residues long. In nucleotides, the CDR3 is TGCGCCAGCAGTGAGTCGCCACAGGGCCCCCTGTACTTC. Translated, it gives CASSESPQGPLYF.

This clonotype was detected many times. The CDR3 sequence is CASSLATNVLTF. CDR3 nucleotides: TGTGCCAGCAGCTTAGCGACCAACGTCCTGACTTTC. This sequence joins TRBV7-2 and TRBJ2-6; D is ambiguous. Trimming removed 0 bases from V and 8 bases from J, with 2 bases in between. CDR1 is SGHTA, CDR2 FQGNSA, per germline. The CDR3 totals 12 residues. Supplemented by reference TRBV7-2 and TRBJ2-6, the full variable domain reads GAGVSQSPSNKVTEKGKDVELRCDPISGHTALYWYRQSLGQGLEFLIYFQGNSAPDKSGLPSDRFSAERTGGSVSTLTIQRTQQEDSAVYLCASSLATNVLTFGAGSRLTVL.

V gene TRBV29-1 combines with J gene TRBJ2-7, with 11 bases aligning to TRBD1. Germline assignment: CDR1 SQVTM and CDR2 ANQGSEA. CDR3 length equals 14 residues. The junction had 7 bases not matched to a gene; V was cut back by 4 bases and J by 5 bases. The CDR3 sequence is CSVGFGQGADEQYF. DNA of the CDR3: TGCAGCGTTGGATTCGGACAGGGGGCTGACGAGCAGTACTTC.

V gene TRBV7-9 combines with J gene TRBJ1-1; D might be TRBD1 (5 bases). Trimming took 1 base from V and 14 from J, leaving 20 bases between them. Looked up from germline, CDR1 is SEHNR and CDR2 is FQNEAQ (reference sequence). The CDR3 spans 14 residues. In DNA form, the CDR3 reads TGTGCCAGCAGCTTAGGTGCGGGAGGGACTGAGCAGTTCTTT. It is translated as CASSLGAGGTEQFF.

This clonotype was seen just once. The CDR3 bases are TGCAGTGCAACCGACAGGGATCCCCCCGAGACCCAGTACTTC. Protein sequence: CSATDRDPPETQYF. The V gene is TRBV20-1, the J gene TRBJ2-5; 7 bases align to TRBD1. This CDR3 is built from 14 residues. The V gene's germline CDR1 is DFQATT and CDR2 SNEGSKA (reference sequence). V dropped 6 bases and J dropped 5; count of bases not matched to a gene: 12.

CDR3 protein: CSMGTGAGETQYF. The DNA for the CDR3 is TGCAGTATGGGGACGGGGGCTGGAGAGACCCAGTACTTC. The chain is built from TRBV20-1 and TRBJ2-5; D tentatively fits TRBD1 or TRBD2 (6 bases each). This CDR3 has 13 residues. Trimming left V 8 bases short and J 4 bases short, with 17 bases between. Germline CDR1 is DFQATT and CDR2 is SNEGSKA (reference sequence).

The rearrangement joins TRBV5-1 to TRBJ1-5; D is unresolved. Germline CDR1 SGHRS, CDR2 YFSETQ. There are 12 residues in the CDR3. V shed 0 bases and J shed 9 bases, with 7 bases lying between them. The CDR3: CASSLAGRPQHF. The CDR3 nucleotides read TGCGCCAGCAGCTTGGCTGGTCGGCCCCAGCATTTT.

The chain is built from TRBV20-1 and TRBJ1-1; a possible D gene is TRBD1 (5 bases). The CDR3 length is 12 residues. Germline values: CDR1 DFQATT, CDR2 SNEGSKA (reference sequence). V lost 3 bases and J 5 bases, leaving 10 bases between the germline ends. The CDR3: CSASVGGTEAFF. The CDR3 nucleotides are TGCAGTGCTAGTGTGGGGGGGACTGAAGCTTTCTTT.